The 27 T cell receptor beta chains presented below share a single source sample, sequenced in a study of T cells in tumors after PD-1 blockade. Using immunoSEQ multiplex PCR, the repertoire was profiled, and TCRdb retains in-frame clones only, with some absent. The sample consists of 60,000 to 70,000 clones, around 67% of them appearing once. The sequenced sample was PBMCs, obtained after anti-PD-1 treatment. The receptors were gathered from a human donor with basal cell carcinoma.

CDR3 bases: TGTGCGAAGGGGGGCAGATCGAACACTGAAGCTTTCTTT. Translation gives CAKGGRSNTEAFF. The rearrangement joins TRBV30 to TRBJ1-1, with D possibly matching TRBD1 (6 bases). This CDR3 has 13 amino acids. Looked up from germline, CDR1 is GTSNPN and CDR2 is SVGIG (reference sequence).

V and J are TRBV10-3 and TRBJ2-3; 12 bases align to TRBD2. The CDR3 sequence is 16 residues long. V lost 4 bases and J lost 6; bases outside the gene matches: 8. Germline CDR1 and CDR2: ENHRY and SYGVKD. CDR3 nucleotide sequence: TGTGCCATCAGTGGAACTAGCGGGGGGCTGGTGGATACGCAGTATTTT. It specifies CAISGTSGGLVDTQYF.

This chain connects TRBV19 to TRBJ1-5; D not resolved. The CDR3 sequence is 15 residues long. V lost 3 bases to trimming and J lost 4 bases, with 13 bases between them. From germline, CDR1 is LNHDA and CDR2 SQIVND (reference sequence). The CDR3 here is CASSITGGANQPQHF. The CDR3 nucleotides are TGTGCCAGTAGTATCACGGGAGGAGCTAATCAGCCCCAGCATTTT. The full variable domain, completed using reference TRBV19 and TRBJ1-5, is DGGITQSPKYLFRKEGQNVTLSCEQNLNHDAMYWYRQDPGQGLRLIYYSQIVNDFQKGDIAEGYSVSREKKESFPLTVTSAQKNPTAFYLCASSITGGANQPQHFGDGTRLSIL.

A few counts support this clone. V gene TRBV28 combines with J gene TRBJ2-7, with 10 bases lining up with TRBD2. Trimming removed 6 bases from V and 0 bases from J; junction bases left unmatched: 8. The CDR3 has 16 amino acids. Germline V gene lookup returns CDR1 MDHEN and CDR2 SYDVKM. The CDR3 DNA reads as TGTGCCAGCAGCCGTCACCTAGCGGGGGCCTCCTACGAGCAGTACTTC. Its protein product is CASSRHLAGASYEQYF. The full variable domain, completed using reference TRBV28 and TRBJ2-7, is DVKVTQSSRYLVKRTGEKVFLECVQDMDHENMFWYRQDPGLGLRLIYFSYDVKMKEKGDIPEGYSVSREKKERFSLILESASTNQTSMYLCASSRHLAGASYEQYFGPGTRLTVT.

The chain couples TRBV29-1 to TRBJ1-3; D is perhaps TRBD1 (5 bases). Germline V gives CDR1 SQVTM, CDR2 ANQGSEA. Trimming took off 4 bases at V and 0 bases at J, with 10 bases between the two ends. The CDR3 contains 14 residues. As DNA, the CDR3 is TGCAGCGTTGTGGGGGAGAGCTCTGGAAACACCATATATTTT. Translation gives CSVVGESSGNTIYF. The complete variable domain, with remaining parts taken from reference TRBV29-1 and TRBJ1-3, reads SAVISQKPSRDICQRGTSLTIQCQVDSQVTMMFWYRQQPGQSLTLIATANQGSEATYESGFVIDKFPISRPNLTFSTLTVSNMSPEDSSIYLCSVVGESSGNTIYFGEGSWLTVV.

J is TRBJ1-2 and V is TRBV5-1; no clear D. CDR1 is SGHRS, CDR2 YFSETQ, per germline. Trimming removed 4 bases from V and 4 bases from J, with 11 bases in between. This CDR3 has 13 amino acids. The CDR3 DNA reads TGCGCCAGCAGCCCTGACGGCAGCTATGGCTACACCTTC. As protein: CASSPDGSYGYTF.

The J gene is TRBJ2-1, the V gene TRBV11-3, with 12 bases matching TRBD2. The length of the CDR3 is 18 residues. V lost 3 bases to trimming and J lost 6 bases; unmatched junction nucleotides: 12. The germline V gene has CDR1 SGHNT and CDR2 YENEEA. CDR3: CASSLGRLAGGAANEQFF. CDR3 in DNA: TGTGCCAGCAGCTTGGGGCGGCTAGCGGGGGGGGCGGCCAATGAGCAGTTCTTC. The variable domain in full, completed from reference TRBV11-3 and TRBJ2-1, reads EAGVVQSPRYKIIEKKQPVAFWCNPISGHNTLYWYLQNLGQGPELLIRYENEEAVDDSQLPKDRFSAERLKGVDSTLKIQPAELGDSAVYLCASSLGRLAGGAANEQFFGPGTRLTVL.

The chain is built from TRBV6-5 and TRBJ2-5, with 7 bases aligning to TRBD1. This CDR3 region has 13 residues. Germline V gene data show CDR1 as MNHEY and CDR2 as SVGAGI. V shed 6 bases, J shed 2 bases, and the junction held 3 bases outside the gene matches. The CDR3 region has the DNA TGTGCCAGCAGCCGGGGACAGCAAGAGACCCAGTACTTC. Translated: CASSRGQQETQYF.

This chain uses TRBV19 with TRBJ1-5, with D possibly matching TRBD1 (5 bases). CDR3 length: 14 residues. Trimming removed 2 bases from V and 3 bases from J, with 8 bases in between. Germline loops: CDR1 LNHDA, CDR2 SQIVND (reference sequence). The CDR3: CASSIRGNNQPQHF. The CDR3 nucleotides read TGTGCCAGTAGTATAAGGGGTAACAATCAGCCCCAGCATTTT.

The chain is built from TRBV24-1 and TRBJ2-7; D is perhaps TRBD1 (5 bases). This CDR3 has 13 amino acids. V was cut by 2 bases and J by 3 bases, with 7 bases left in between. The germline V gene has CDR1 KGHDR and CDR2 SFDVKD. CDR3 sequence reads: CATSDYQGYEQYF. CDR3 sequence (DNA): TGTGCCACCAGTGATTACCAGGGCTACGAGCAGTACTTC.

The rearrangement links TRBV5-1 to TRBJ1-5; D perhaps matches TRBD1 (5 bases). The CDR3 consists of 15 residues. The germline V gene encodes CDR1 SGHRS and CDR2 YFSETQ. With 0 bases removed from V and 1 base from J, the gap between germline ends came to 8 bases. Here the CDR3 DNA reads TGCGCCAGCAGCTTGGGAGGGGCGAGCAATCAGCCCCAGCATTTT. Its protein product is CASSLGGASNQPQHF.

Here the CDR3 reads CASSQEGTSINQPQHF. The CDR3 nucleotides are TGTGCCAGCAGCCAGGAAGGGACATCCATTAATCAGCCCCAGCATTTT. This chain connects TRBV3-1 (or the pseudogene TRBV3-2) to TRBJ1-5; maybe TRBD1 (6 bases). The V end was cut by 3 bases, the J end by 4 bases, with 16 bases between. CDR1 is LGHDT, CDR2 YNNKEL, per germline (reference sequence). The CDR3 is 16 residues long.

The CDR3 loop is CASSLQGGRTEAFF. CDR3 nucleotide sequence: TGCGCCAGCAGCTTACAGGGAGGAAGGACTGAAGCTTTCTTT. The genes are TRBV5-1 and TRBJ1-1; the D gene is possibly TRBD1 (6 bases). V lost 2 bases to trimming and J lost 5 bases, with 13 bases between them. The CDR3 has 14 residues. Germline V lookup: CDR1 SGHRS, CDR2 YFSETQ.

The genes are TRBV7-2 and TRBJ2-1; 8 nucleotides agree with TRBD1. V lost 4 bases to trimming and J lost 12 bases; unmatched junction nucleotides: 8. The germline gives CDR1 SGHTA, CDR2 FQGNSA. The CDR3 covers 13 residues. The CDR3: CASSSGQGTGQFF. The CDR3 DNA sequence: TGTGCCAGCAGCTCCGGACAGGGCACCGGGCAGTTCTTC.

The rearrangement links TRBV7-8 to TRBJ1-1; the D is unclear. Trimming took 3 bases from V and 1 from J, leaving 9 bases between them. Germline V gene data show CDR1 as SGHVS and CDR2 as FQNEAQ. The CDR3 spans 14 residues. The CDR3 is CASSFRGWNTEAFF. The CDR3 DNA sequence: TGTGCCAGCAGCTTCCGGGGATGGAACACTGAAGCTTTCTTT. The full variable domain, completed using reference TRBV7-8 and TRBJ1-1, is GAGVSQSPRYKVAKRGQDVALRCDPISGHVSLFWYQQALGQGPEFLTYFQNEAQLDKSGLPSDRFFAERPEGSVSTLKIQRTQQEDSAVYLCASSFRGWNTEAFFGQGTRLTVV.

The chain couples TRBV4-2 to TRBJ2-7, with TRBD2 identical over 7 bases. Germline V CDR1 and CDR2: LGHNA, YNFKEQ. With V trimmed by 0 bases and J by 2 bases, 7 bases remained unmatched. This CDR3 is 16 amino acids long. CDR3 DNA: TGTGCCAGCAGCCAAGATGGGGCTAGCGGCACCTACGAGCAGTACTTC. Translated, it gives CASSQDGASGTYEQYF.

The chain joins TRBV30 to TRBJ2-5, with D uncertain. With 0 bases removed from V and 5 bases from J, the gap between germline ends came to 10 bases. The V gene's germline CDR1 is GTSNPN and CDR2 SVGIG (reference sequence). The CDR3 is made up of 13 amino acids. CDR3 nucleotides: TGTGCCTGGAGTGTACGAGTCCAGGAGACCCAGTACTTC. As protein: CAWSVRVQETQYF.

J is TRBJ2-3 and V is TRBV5-6, with 7 positions matching TRBD2. Germline CDR1 SGHDT, CDR2 YYEEEE. The CDR3 covers 16 residues. J lost 2 bases, V lost 0 bases, and 6 bases had no gene match. This CDR3 is CASSLEARGNTDTQYF. The DNA of the CDR3 is TGTGCCAGCAGCTTGGAGGCGCGGGGGAACACAGATACGCAGTATTTT. Variable domain in full (rest from reference TRBV5-6 and TRBJ2-3): DAGVTQSPTHLIKTRGQQVTLRCSPKSGHDTVSWYQQALGQGPQFIFQYYEEEERQRGNFPDRFSGHQFPNYSSELNVNALLLGDSALYLCASSLEARGNTDTQYFGPGTRLTVL.

This chain links TRBV13 with TRBJ2-5; D is perhaps TRBD2 (7 bases). Germline CDR1 and CDR2: PRHDT and FYEKMQ (reference sequence). The CDR3 totals 15 residues. Trimming took off 3 bases at V and 5 bases at J, with 16 bases between the two ends. Here the CDR3 DNA reads TGTGCCAGCAGCTTTGTGGGGGGGCTCGTGGAGACCCAGTACTTC. It encodes CASSFVGGLVETQYF.

This chain links TRBV24-1 with TRBJ2-3; possible D gene TRBD1, 7 bases. Per the germline V gene, CDR1 is KGHDR and CDR2 is SFDVKD. The CDR3 length is 16 residues. Trimming stripped 3 bases from V and 6 bases from J, with 18 bases between. In DNA form, the CDR3 reads TGTGCCACCAGTGATCTGGGACGACCAGGGGGGGATACGCAGTATTTT. Residues: CATSDLGRPGGDTQYF.

V and J are TRBV11-3 and TRBJ1-5; the D gene is possibly TRBD1 (5 bases). Trimming shortened V by 2 bases and J by 5 bases, and 16 bases separated the two germline ends. Germline values: CDR1 SGHNT, CDR2 YENEEA. The CDR3 runs to 16 residues. The CDR3 DNA reads TGTGCCAGCAGCTTAAGGGTCAGGGTGCCGGATCAGCCCCAGCATTTT. Protein sequence: CASSLRVRVPDQPQHF.

The V and J genes are TRBV12-3 or TRBV12-4 and TRBJ2-7, with TRBD1 as a possible D gene (5 bases). V was trimmed by 5 bases and J by 5 bases, leaving 13 bases between them. The CDR3 spans 13 residues. The CDR3 nucleotides are TGTGCCAGCAGTCCAGGGAACTTGGACGAGCAGTACTTC. It is translated as CASSPGNLDEQYF.

This clone showed up just a few times. The rearrangement uses TRBV3-1 (or the pseudogene TRBV3-2) and TRBJ2-3; maybe TRBD2 (6 bases). Looked up from germline, CDR1 is LGHDT and CDR2 is YNNKEL (reference sequence). Trimming stripped 0 bases from V and 0 bases from J, with 13 bases between. The CDR3 length is 17 residues. The CDR3 region has the DNA TGTGCCAGCAGCCAAGATCTTTTAGCGGCAAGCACAGATACGCAGTATTTT. Its protein product is CASSQDLLAASTDTQYF.

This clone was found a few times. The V call is TRBV5-6, the J call TRBJ2-1, with 13 bases lining up with TRBD2. The CDR3 has 17 amino acids. The V gene end was trimmed by 1 base and the J gene end by 5 bases; junction bases not matched to a gene: 6. Germline CDR1 is SGHDT and CDR2 is YYEEEE. CDR3 nucleotides: TGTGCCAGCAGCTTGTTAACTAGCGGGGGGGCGGACAATGAGCAGTTCTTC. Translating it yields CASSLLTSGGADNEQFF.

The chain has TRBV5-1 and TRBJ2-7; D is undetermined. V lost 0 bases to trimming and J lost 0 bases, with 4 bases between them. The CDR3 loop spans 13 amino acids. Germline-derived CDR1 and CDR2 are SGHRS and YFSETQ. CDR3 coding DNA: TGCGCCAGCAGCTTGGGGCACTCCTACGAGCAGTACTTC. This encodes CASSLGHSYEQYF. Using reference TRBV5-1 and TRBJ2-7 for the parts outside the CDR3, the full variable domain is KAGVTQTPRYLIKTRGQQVTLSCSPISGHRSVSWYQQTPGQGLQFLFEYFSETQRNKGNFPGRFSGRQFSNSRSEMNVSTLELGDSALYLCASSLGHSYEQYFGPGTRLTVT.

The V call is TRBV27, the J call TRBJ1-2; D gene ambiguous. Trimming took 6 bases from V and 6 from J, leaving 17 bases between them. Looked up from germline, CDR1 is MNHEY and CDR2 is SMNVEV (reference sequence). The CDR3 has 14 residues. CDR3 loop: CASSSAWGRDGYTF. The CDR3 coding sequence is TGTGCCAGCAGCTCCGCCTGGGGTCGCGATGGCTACACCTTC.

This clone was counted ten times or more. The CDR3 coding sequence is TGTGCCAGCAGCCAAGAAGGTGGGTGGACACCCCTCCACTTT. Encoded protein: CASSQEGGWTPLHF. The J gene is TRBJ1-6, the V gene TRBV3-1 (or the pseudogene TRBV3-2), with unresolved D. CDR1 is LGHDT, CDR2 YNNKEL, per germline (reference sequence). The CDR3 covers 14 residues. V gave up 0 bases and J gave up 11 bases, with 11 bases separating them.